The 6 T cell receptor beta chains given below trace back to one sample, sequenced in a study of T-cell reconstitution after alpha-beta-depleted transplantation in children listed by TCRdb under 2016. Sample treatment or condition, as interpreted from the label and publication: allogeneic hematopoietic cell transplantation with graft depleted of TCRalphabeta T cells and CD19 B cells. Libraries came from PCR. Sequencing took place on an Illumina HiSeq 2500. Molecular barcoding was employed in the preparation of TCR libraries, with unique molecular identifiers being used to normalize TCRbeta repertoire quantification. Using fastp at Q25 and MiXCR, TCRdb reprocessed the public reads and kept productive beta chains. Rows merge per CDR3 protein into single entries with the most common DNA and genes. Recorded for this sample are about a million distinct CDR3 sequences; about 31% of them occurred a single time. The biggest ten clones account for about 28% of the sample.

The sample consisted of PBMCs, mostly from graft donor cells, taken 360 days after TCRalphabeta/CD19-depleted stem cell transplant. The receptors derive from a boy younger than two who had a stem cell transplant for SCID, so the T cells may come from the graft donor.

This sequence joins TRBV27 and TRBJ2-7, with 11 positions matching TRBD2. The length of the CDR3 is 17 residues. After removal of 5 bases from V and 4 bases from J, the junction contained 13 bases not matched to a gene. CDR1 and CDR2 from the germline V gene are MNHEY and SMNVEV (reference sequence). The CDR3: CASSKTPPGLAEYEQYF. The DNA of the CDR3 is TGTGCCAGCAGTAAGACCCCACCGGGACTAGCGGAATACGAGCAGTACTTC.

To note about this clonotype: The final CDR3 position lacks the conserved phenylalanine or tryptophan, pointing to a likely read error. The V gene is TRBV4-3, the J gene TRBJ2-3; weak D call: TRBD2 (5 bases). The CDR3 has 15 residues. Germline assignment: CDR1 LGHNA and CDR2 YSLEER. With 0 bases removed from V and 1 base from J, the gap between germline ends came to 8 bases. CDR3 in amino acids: CASSQDWGGTDTQYI. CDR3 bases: TGCGCCAGCAGCCAAGACTGGGGAGGCACAGATACGCAGTATATT.

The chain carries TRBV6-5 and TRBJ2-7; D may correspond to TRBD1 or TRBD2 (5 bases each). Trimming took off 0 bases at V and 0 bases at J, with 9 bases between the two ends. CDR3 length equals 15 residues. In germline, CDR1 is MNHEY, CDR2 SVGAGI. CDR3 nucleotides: TGTGCCAGCAGTTACTCGAGGGACCTCTCCTACGAGCAGTACTTC. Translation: CASSYSRDLSYEQYF.

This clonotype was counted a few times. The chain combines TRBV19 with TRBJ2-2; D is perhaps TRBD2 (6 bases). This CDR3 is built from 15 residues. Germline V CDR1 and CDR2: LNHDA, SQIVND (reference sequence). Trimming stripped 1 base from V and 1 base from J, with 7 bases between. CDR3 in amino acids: CASSIGAGNTGELFF. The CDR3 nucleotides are TGTGCCAGTAGTATAGGAGCGGGGAACACCGGGGAGCTGTTTTTT.

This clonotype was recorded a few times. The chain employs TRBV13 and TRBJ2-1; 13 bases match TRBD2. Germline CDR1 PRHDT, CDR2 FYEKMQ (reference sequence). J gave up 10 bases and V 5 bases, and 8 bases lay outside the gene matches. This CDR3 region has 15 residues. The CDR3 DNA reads TGTGCCAGCAGCCCCCCCGGACTAGCGGGGGCAGAGCAGTTCTTC. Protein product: CASSPPGLAGAEQFF.

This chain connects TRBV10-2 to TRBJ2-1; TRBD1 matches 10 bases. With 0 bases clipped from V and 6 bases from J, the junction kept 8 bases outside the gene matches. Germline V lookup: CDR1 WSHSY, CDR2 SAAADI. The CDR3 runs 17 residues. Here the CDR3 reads CASSESLGTGAGNEQFF. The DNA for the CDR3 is TGCGCCAGCAGTGAGTCGCTGGGGACAGGGGCGGGCAATGAGCAGTTCTTC.